The next 5 T cell receptor beta chains were all read from a single sample in a study of pediatric ulcerative colitis. Sequenced by immunoSEQ multiplex PCR; TCRdb stores in-frame clones only, minus some. The data hold approximately 32,000 clones, with about four fifths observed a single time. Source material: blood. Receptor source: a boy aged 10-17 years with severe ulcerative colitis.

The rearrangement links TRBV18 to TRBJ2-1; 13 positions agree with TRBD2. Germline CDR1 KGHSH, CDR2 LQKENI. J lost 10 bases, V lost 1 base, and 7 bases had no gene match. The CDR3 loop spans 16 amino acids. CDR3 nucleotides: TGTGCCAGCTCACCACGGAGGACTAGCGGGGGTGGAGAGCAGTTCTTC. Translating gives CASSPRRTSGGGEQFF.

Only one count was recorded for this clone. J is TRBJ2-1 and V is TRBV12-5, with 7 positions matching TRBD2. CDR3 length equals 12 residues. V shed 5 bases, J shed 15 bases, and the junction held 10 bases outside the gene matches. Germline V CDR1 and CDR2: LGHNT, FRNRAP. The CDR3 sequence: CASGPPDGGRFF. The DNA of the CDR3 is TGTGCTAGTGGTCCTCCGGACGGGGGGAGGTTCTTC.

This clone has just a few counts. The V gene is TRBV5-8, the J gene TRBJ1-6; D not resolved. Germline loops: CDR1 SGHTS, CDR2 YDEGEE. The length of the CDR3 is 15 residues. Trimming took off 3 bases at V and 1 base at J, with 8 bases between the two ends. CDR3: CASSSSGSYNSPLHF. The CDR3 coding sequence is TGTGCCAGCAGCTCGAGCGGGTCCTATAATTCACCCCTCCACTTT.

The rearrangement joins TRBV6-1 to TRBJ2-3; D tentatively fits TRBD1 or TRBD2 (6 bases each). The germline V gene encodes CDR1 MNHNS and CDR2 SASEGT. This CDR3 contains 13 residues. The germline V and J ends were trimmed by 6 bases and 6 bases, with 13 bases remaining between them. The chain's CDR3 is CASRMGGADTQYF. In DNA form, the CDR3 reads TGTGCCAGCAGGATGGGGGGCGCGGATACGCAGTATTTT.

The V call is TRBV5-6, the J call TRBJ1-1, with D uncertain. The germline V gene encodes CDR1 SGHDT and CDR2 YYEEEE. The CDR3 covers 12 residues. Trimming took 1 base from V and 0 from J, leaving 1 base between them. CDR3 in DNA: TGTGCCAGCAGCTTGCTGAACACTGAAGCTTTCTTT. Translation gives CASSLLNTEAFF.